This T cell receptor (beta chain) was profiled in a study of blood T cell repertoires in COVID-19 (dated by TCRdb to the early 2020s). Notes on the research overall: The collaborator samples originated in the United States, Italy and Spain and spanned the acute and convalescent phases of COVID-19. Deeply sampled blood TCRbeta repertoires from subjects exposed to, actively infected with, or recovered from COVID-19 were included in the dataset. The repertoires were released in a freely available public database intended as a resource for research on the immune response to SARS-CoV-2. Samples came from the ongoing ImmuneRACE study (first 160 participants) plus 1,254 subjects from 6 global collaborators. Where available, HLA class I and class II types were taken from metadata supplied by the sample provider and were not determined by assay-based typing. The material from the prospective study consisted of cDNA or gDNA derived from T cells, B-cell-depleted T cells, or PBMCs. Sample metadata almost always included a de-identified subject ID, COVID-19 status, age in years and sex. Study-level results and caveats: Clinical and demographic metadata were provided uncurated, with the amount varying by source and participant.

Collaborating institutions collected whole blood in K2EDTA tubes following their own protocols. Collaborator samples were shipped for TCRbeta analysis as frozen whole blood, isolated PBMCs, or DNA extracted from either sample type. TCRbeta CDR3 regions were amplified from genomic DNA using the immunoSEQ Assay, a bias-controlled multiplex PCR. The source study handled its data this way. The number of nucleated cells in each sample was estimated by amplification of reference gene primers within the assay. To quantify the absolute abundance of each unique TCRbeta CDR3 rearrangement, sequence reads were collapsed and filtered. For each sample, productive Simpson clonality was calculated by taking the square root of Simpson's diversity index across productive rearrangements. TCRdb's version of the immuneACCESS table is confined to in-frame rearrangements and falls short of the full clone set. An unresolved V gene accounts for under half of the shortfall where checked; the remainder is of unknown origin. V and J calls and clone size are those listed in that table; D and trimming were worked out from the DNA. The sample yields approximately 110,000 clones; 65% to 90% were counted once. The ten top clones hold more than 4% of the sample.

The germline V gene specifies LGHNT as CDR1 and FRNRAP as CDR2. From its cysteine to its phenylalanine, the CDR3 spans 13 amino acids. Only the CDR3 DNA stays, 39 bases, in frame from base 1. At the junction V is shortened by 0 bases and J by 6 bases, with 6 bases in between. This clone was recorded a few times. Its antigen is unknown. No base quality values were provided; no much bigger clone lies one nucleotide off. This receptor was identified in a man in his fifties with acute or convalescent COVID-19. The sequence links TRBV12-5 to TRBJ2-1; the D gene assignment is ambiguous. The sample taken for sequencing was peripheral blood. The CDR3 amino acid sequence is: CASGLVLGNEQFF. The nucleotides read TGTGCTAGTGGTTTGGTACTTGGCAATGAGCAGTTCTTC.